Included here is one T cell receptor beta chain sequence, with context. This sample was taken from a study of blood T cell repertoires in COVID-19. Produced via immunoSEQ multiplex PCR; TCRdb's table is partial and in-frame only. The table includes roughly 100,000 clones, around 90% detected once. The germline V gene has CDR1 SGDLS and CDR2 YYNGEE. The ends lost 4 bases at V and 4 bases at J; junction bases unmatched: 10. This CDR3 region has 17 residues. The chain links TRBV9 to TRBJ2-1; 11 bases agree with TRBD1. The sequencing sample was made of peripheral blood. The receptor was derived from a man in his forties or fifties with active or convalescent COVID-19. The CDR3 spells CASSRFSGTGGYNEQFF. CDR3 bases: TGTGCCAGCAGCCGCTTTTCCGGGACAGGGGGGTACAATGAGCAGTTCTTC. The variable domain in full, with the rest retrieved from reference TRBV9 and TRBJ2-1, is DSGVTQTPKHLITATGQRVTLRCSPRSGDLSVYWYQQSLDQGLQFLIQYYNGEERAKGNILERFSAQQFPDLHSELNLSSLELGDSALYFCASSRFSGTGGYNEQFFGPGTRLTVL.